Listed below are T cell receptor beta chains from one sample, sequenced in a study of STAT3 mutations in large granular lymphocyte leukemia. Clones were sequenced by immunoSEQ multiplex PCR, and TCRdb holds only the in-frame ones, with some missing. The sample lists about 10,000 clones; 70% to 90% were seen once. Sequenced sample: peripheral blood mononuclear cells. Receptors were obtained from a man aged 55 to 70 with T-cell large granular lymphocyte leukemia. Some clones in this sample may be carry-over from other donors' samples. The CDR3 runs from the conserved cysteine through the conserved F or W. D genes are given only for firm matches. Clone size is stated in some rows and not others, as once, few, many or a class when expanded.

clone_size,d_call,v_call,j_call,cdr3_aa,cdr3_nt
-,-,TRBV5-1,TRBJ1-2,CASSFLQGDYGYTF,TGCGCCAGCAGCTTCCTTCAGGGAGACTATGGCTACACCTTC
-,TRBD1,TRBV7-2,TRBJ1-5,CASSSGDRTSQPQHF,TGTGCCAGCAGCTCAGGGGACAGGACTAGTCAGCCCCAGCATTTT
-,-,TRBV30,TRBJ1-5,CAWTGGGNQPQHF,TGTGCCTGGACCGGGGGAGGCAATCAGCCCCAGCATTTT
-,TRBD1,TRBV27,TRBJ2-1,CASSLDRVRRNEQFF,TGTGCCAGCAGTTTAGACAGGGTTCGCCGCAATGAGCAGTTCTTC
once,TRBD2,TRBV7-9,TRBJ2-5,CASSLMGLAVRETQYF,TGTGCCAGCAGCTTAATGGGACTAGCAGTAAGAGAGACCCAGTACTTC
-,-,TRBV18,TRBJ1-3,CASSPRSDSGNTIYF,TGTGCCAGCTCACCGAGGAGCGACAGTGGAAACACCATATATTTT
-,TRBD1,TRBV5-4,TRBJ1-5,CASSSQGPNQPQHF,TGTGCCAGCAGCTCACAGGGGCCAAATCAGCCCCAGCATTTT
few,TRBD2,TRBV30,TRBJ2-7,CACLLAGGSYEQYF,TGTGCCTGCCTCCTAGCGGGAGGATCCTACGAGCAGTACTTC
-,-,TRBV19,TRBJ1-4,CASSESDTDLEKLFF,TGTGCCAGTAGTGAATCGGACACAGATCTTGAAAAACTGTTTTTT
-,TRBD2,TRBV9,TRBJ2-7,CASSRGGSSSYEQYF,TGTGCCAGCAGCAGGGGCGGGAGTAGCTCCTACGAGCAGTACTTC
-,TRBD2,TRBV7-3,TRBJ2-1,CASSDTSGTEQFF,TGTGCCAGCAGCGATACTAGCGGGACTGAGCAGTTCTTC
-,-,TRBV30,TRBJ2-5,CAWGWGQETQYF,TGTGCCTGGGGGTGGGGCCAAGAGACCCAGTACTTC
-,-,TRBV4-1,TRBJ1-5,CASSQGLWPQHF,TGCGCCAGCAGCCAAGGTTTGTGGCCCCAGCATTTT
-,TRBD1,TRBV7-9,TRBJ2-5,CASSSSGTGLQETQYF,TGTGCCAGCAGCTCCTCCGGGACAGGGCTCCAAGAGACCCAGTACTTC
-,TRBD2,TRBV7-2,TRBJ2-5,CASSRSGRLETQYF,TGTGCCAGCAGCCGGAGCGGGAGGCTAGAGACCCAGTACTTC
-,-,TRBV6-5,TRBJ2-3,CASGRDTQYF,TGTGCCAGCGGACGCGATACGCAGTATTTT
-,-,TRBV2,TRBJ1-1,CASSLQGVAEAFF,TGTGCCAGCAGTCTACAAGGCGTCGCTGAAGCTTTCTTT
-,TRBD1,TRBV7-2,TRBJ2-3,CASGLRQGGTDTQYF,TGTGCCAGCGGCTTACGACAGGGTGGCACAGATACGCAGTATTTT
-,TRBD2,TRBV28,TRBJ2-3,CASSLKRESFRSDTQYF,TGTGCCAGCAGTTTGAAGCGGGAGAGCTTCCGCTCAGATACGCAGTATTTT
-,TRBD1,TRBV27,TRBJ2-7,CASTDRGWDYEQYF,TGTGCCAGCACCGACAGGGGTTGGGACTACGAGCAGTACTTC
-,-,TRBV28,TRBJ1-3,CASSLVGSIGNTIYF,TGTGCCAGCAGTTTAGTTGGGAGTATAGGAAACACCATATATTTT
-,-,TRBV28,TRBJ1-5,CASLGAAINQPQHF,TGTGCCAGCCTGGGGGCAGCGATCAATCAGCCCCAGCATTTT
-,-,TRBV18,TRBJ2-2,CASSPNLAGVGTGELFF,TGTGCCAGCTCACCTAACCTGGCAGGAGTGGGGACCGGGGAGCTGTTTTTT
few,-,TRBV2,TRBJ2-3,CASNGPFTDTQYF,TGTGCCAGCAATGGACCTTTCACAGATACGCAGTATTTT
-,-,TRBV6-1,TRBJ2-3,CASSRNNAQGTQYF,TGTGCCAGCAGCCGGAATAACGCACAGGGTACGCAGTATTTT
-,TRBD1,TRBV9,TRBJ2-3,CASSEGTGSDTQYF,TGTGCCAGCAGCGAGGGGACAGGGTCAGATACGCAGTATTTT
-,TRBD2,TRBV6-5,TRBJ2-7,CASSYGTSGRIYEQYF,TGTGCCAGCAGTTACGGGACTAGCGGGAGAATCTACGAGCAGTACTTC
-,-,TRBV7-2,TRBJ2-6,CASSSQSGANVLTF,TGTGCCAGCAGCTCCCAATCTGGGGCCAACGTCCTGACTTTC
-,-,TRBV5-6,TRBJ1-5,CASSLGGRGDQPQHF,TGTGCCAGCAGCTTGGGTGGCAGGGGAGATCAGCCCCAGCATTTT
-,-,TRBV18,TRBJ2-7,CASSPPSAGFEQYF,TGTGCCAGCTCACCACCGTCCGCGGGGTTCGAGCAGTACTTC
-,-,TRBV7-3,TRBJ2-5,CASSLTAQRGETQYF,TGTGCCAGCAGCTTAACGGCCCAAAGGGGAGAGACCCAGTACTTC
-,-,TRBV27,TRBJ1-1,CASAPWGLQGTEAFF,TGTGCCAGCGCCCCCTGGGGGCTCCAAGGGACTGAAGCTTTCTTT
-,-,TRBV4-2,TRBJ2-7,CASSQGMAGPYEQYF,TGTGCCAGCAGCCAAGGAATGGCCGGACCCTACGAGCAGTACTTC
-,-,TRBV19,TRBJ2-1,CASSTRDTRHNEQFF,TGTGCCAGTAGTACCCGAGACACTAGACACAATGAGCAGTTCTTC
-,TRBD1,TRBV7-2,TRBJ2-7,CASSPPGTGGPYEQYF,TGTGCCAGCAGCCCGCCCGGGACAGGGGGCCCCTACGAGCAGTACTTC
-,-,TRBV4-1,TRBJ2-5,CASSPAPWETQYF,TGCGCCAGCAGCCCGGCCCCCTGGGAGACCCAGTACTTC
-,-,TRBV7-2,TRBJ1-1,CASSTNTEAFF,TGTGCCAGCAGCACCAACACTGAAGCTTTCTTT
-,-,TRBV4-3,TRBJ2-7,CASSQDVRAYEQYF,TGCGCCAGCAGCCAAGATGTCCGAGCCTACGAGCAGTACTTC
-,-,TRBV25-1,TRBJ1-2,CASSEGYLYGYTF,TGTGCCAGCAGTGAAGGGTATCTCTATGGCTACACCTTC
-,TRBD2,TRBV19,TRBJ2-3,CASSIGDYGWSDTQYF,TGTGCCAGTAGTATCGGGGACTACGGGTGGTCAGATACGCAGTATTTT